The rows below give T cell receptor beta chains drawn from one sample of a study of T cells in Graves' hyperthyroidism and ophthalmopathy. One entry per CDR3 protein results from TCRdb running MiXCR on the multiplex PCR reads. The sample includes about 290,000 distinct CDR3 sequences, roughly 13% of them seen just once. The sample comprised blood. Receptors originate from a woman aged 25 to 39 with Graves' hyperthyroidism that later progressed to Graves' ophthalmopathy. The CDR3 runs from the conserved cysteine through the conserved F or W. Not every row has a clone size; where given, it reads once, few, many or a size class.

v_call	clone_size	j_call	cdr3_aa
TRBV7-8	many	TRBJ1-4	CASGDRVSPNEKLFF
TRBV4-1	many	TRBJ1-1	CASSQIGTEAFF
TRBV6-6	many	TRBJ2-5	CASSYLLAGEETQYF
TRBV28	many	TRBJ2-7	CASSFPSAGYEQYF
TRBV28	.	TRBJ2-5	CPSSRAGGGEETQYF
TRBV5-1	few	TRBJ2-4	CASSPGIDILAKNIQYF
TRBV6-1	.	TRBJ1-2	CASSERARAVGYTF
TRBV10-3	.	TRBJ2-7	CAISDPGTSGYEQYF
TRBV7-3	.	TRBJ1-1	CASSLNLGNRAFF
TRBV6-1	many	TRBJ2-1	CASSEGTSYNEQFF
TRBV11-2	few	TRBJ1-1	CASSLTPMNTEAFF
TRBV4-1	.	TRBJ1-1	CASSQEPGARTEAFF
TRBV27	many	TRBJ1-1	CASSSDDGRTEAFF
TRBV28	many	TRBJ2-7	CASSLAGGVSYEQYF
TRBV30	.	TRBJ2-2	CAWTGTGRTGELFF
TRBV2	many	TRBJ2-3	CATNTQYF
TRBV28	many	TRBJ1-1	CASSSYRTGVVLNTEAFF
TRBV6-1	many	TRBJ1-1	CASSEQPERAAFF
TRBV19	.	TRBJ2-1	CASSIGSSGSGEQFF
TRBV7-9	many	TRBJ1-1	CASSFGTANTEAFF
TRBV6-5	.	TRBJ2-1	CASSYVWTSGRAKNEQFF
TRBV5-1	.	TRBJ2-1	CASGHRTSVGNEQFF
TRBV28	many	TRBJ2-7	CASSLSGYVVYEQYF
TRBV7-3	many	TRBJ2-1	CASSRTSGVQSEQFF
TRBV14	few	TRBJ2-5	CASSQIRGQETQYF
TRBV6-2/TRBV6-3	many	TRBJ1-2	CASSYGARRDGYTF
TRBV20-1	many	TRBJ1-3	CSALGQGGNTIYF
TRBV19	.	TRBJ2-7	CASTRGTGAYEQYF
TRBV6-1	few	TRBJ2-3	CASRHGGASTDTQYF
TRBV5-1	.	TRBJ1-1	CASSGGGGNTEAFF
TRBV18	many	TRBJ2-7	CASSPRDQTYEQYF
TRBV28	many	TRBJ1-5	CASIGQSNQPQHF
TRBV28	many	TRBJ1-3	CASSPGPGNTIYF
TRBV27	many	TRBJ2-7	CASSLSRGNSYEQYF
TRBV20-1	few	TRBJ1-1	CSARDRTYEAFF
TRBV6-1	many	TRBJ1-5	CASSPRIKEPQHF
TRBV15	few	TRBJ2-5	CATSRGPSRETQYF
TRBV14	few	TRBJ1-2	CASSQVGGYGYTF
TRBV13	many	TRBJ2-3	CASSLVGPDTQYF
TRBV30	many	TRBJ1-2	CAWSAYYGYTF
TRBV28	few	TRBJ2-5	CASSLIPYQETQYF
TRBV7-6	few	TRBJ2-7	CASSLEPDNSYEQYF
TRBV5-1	many	TRBJ2-2	CASSLNPDPATGELFF
TRBV7-2	many	TRBJ1-2	CASSFRGQGYTF
TRBV6-2/TRBV6-3	few	TRBJ2-7	CASSYSDTGDAYEQYF
TRBV6-5	.	TRBJ1-2	CASSYSPPQGNNYGYTF
TRBV18	many	TRBJ1-1	CASSQPGRTEAFF
TRBV12-3/TRBV12-4	few	TRBJ2-2	CASSLGTPGELFF
TRBV9	many	TRBJ2-1	CASSVEQGVYNEQFF